This passage covers 10 T cell receptor beta chains from one sample sequenced in a study of Ad26.COV2.S vaccination and SARS-CoV-2 variants (dated by TCRdb to about 2021). The treatment or condition label here, explained by the study, means: roughly 18 received Ad26.COV2.S at low or high dose, single or two shots; about five received placebo; per-sample allocation not given. For vaccine and placebo recipients, the sequenced repertoires came from samples collected on day 63 after the first injection. Receptors were amplified or captured by the immunoSEQ multiplex PCR assay. Held by TCRdb, this immuneACCESS table contains in-frame sequences only and omits some clones. Under half of the omission traces to an unresolved V gene where checked; the cause of the rest is unknown. Recorded for this sample are hundreds of thousands of clones; around 92% of them occurred a single time. Approximately 1.5% of the sample lies in the top ten.

The sequenced sample was peripheral blood, obtained in a trial of Ad26.COV2.S vaccine versus placebo. Receptors were obtained from a person aged 18 to 59 who received the Ad26.COV2.S COVID-19 vaccine or a placebo.

The V call is TRBV5-6, the J call TRBJ1-2, with D possibly being TRBD1 (5 bases). The ends were cut back, 4 bases at V and 7 bases at J, with 20 bases in the middle. This CDR3 is built from 15 residues. The germline gives CDR1 SGHDT, CDR2 YYEEEE. The CDR3 coding sequence is TGTGCCAGCAGCCCCGTGCGGGGGAGGTCGGCTGGCTACACCTTC. It translates to CASSPVRGRSAGYTF.

This clone was observed once. This chain uses TRBV18 with TRBJ2-2; 7 nucleotides agree with TRBD1. The CDR3 loop spans 15 amino acids. The junction had 9 bases not matched to a gene; V was cut back by 6 bases and J by 5 bases. Germline CDR1 reads KGHSH; CDR2 reads LQKENI. CDR3 residues: CASSRGQLVTGELFF. DNA of the CDR3: TGTGCCAGCTCTCGGGGACAGCTTGTGACCGGGGAGCTGTTTTTT. The whole variable domain, remainder taken from reference TRBV18 and TRBJ2-2, is NAGVMQNPRHLVRRRGQEARLRCSPMKGHSHVYWYRQLPEEGLKFMVYLQKENIIDESGMPKERFSAEFPKEGPSILRIQQVVRGDSAAYFCASSRGQLVTGELFFGEGSRLTVL.

The rearrangement links TRBV6-2 or TRBV6-3 to TRBJ1-2; D remains unclear. The CDR3 has 16 amino acids. With 6 bases removed from V and 10 bases from J, the gap between germline ends came to 27 bases. Germline V gene sequence: CDR1 MNHEY, CDR2 SVGEGT. CDR3 region: CASSNRDYGASMDYTF. CDR3 nucleotides: TGTGCCAGCAGCAACCGAGATTACGGAGCTTCTATGGACTACACCTTC.

This chain's CDR3 is CASSPQGSGTGELFF. The CDR3 DNA reads TGCGCCAGCAGCCCGCAGGGGAGTGGCACCGGGGAGCTGTTTTTT. The genes are TRBV5-1 and TRBJ2-2, with a weak D call TRBD1 (6 bases). Germline loops: CDR1 SGHRS, CDR2 YFSETQ. The CDR3 spans 15 residues. With 4 bases removed from V and 4 bases from J, the gap between germline ends came to 14 bases. Filled out from reference TRBV5-1 and TRBJ2-2, the complete variable domain reads KAGVTQTPRYLIKTRGQQVTLSCSPISGHRSVSWYQQTPGQGLQFLFEYFSETQRNKGNFPGRFSGRQFSNSRSEMNVSTLELGDSALYLCASSPQGSGTGELFFGEGSRLTVL.

The chain carries TRBV3-1 (or the pseudogene TRBV3-2) and TRBJ1-3; D not resolved. This CDR3 is 17 amino acids long. Germline loops: CDR1 LGHDT, CDR2 YNNKEL (reference sequence). V dropped 2 bases and J dropped 4 bases, with 18 bases sitting between them. CDR3 loop: CASSQTAGTLLGNTIYF. The CDR3 DNA reads TGTGCCAGCAGCCAAACTGCAGGAACGCTTCTCGGAAACACCATATATTTT.

CDR3 in DNA: TGCGCCAGCAGCCAAGAGGGACAGGGGGCTGACACCGGGGAGCTGTTTTTT. It is translated as CASSQEGQGADTGELFF. The chain has TRBV4-1 and TRBJ2-2, with 12 bases that match TRBD1. CDR1 is MGHRA and CDR2 is YSYEKL in the germline V gene. V was clipped by 0 bases and J by 3 bases; unmatched bases: 2. CDR3 length: 17 residues.

The chain combines TRBV4-3 with TRBJ1-4; D perhaps matches TRBD1 (5 bases). The CDR3 totals 15 residues. Per germline, CDR1 LGHNA and CDR2 YSLEER. The ends were cut back, 1 base at V and 4 bases at J, with 10 bases in the middle. The CDR3 spells CASSQGGVGNEKLFF. Written as DNA, the CDR3 is TGCGCCAGCAGCCAAGGGGGCGTGGGTAATGAAAAACTGTTTTTT.

V usage is TRBV13 and J usage is TRBJ2-7; TRBD1 agrees at 7 bases. CDR1 is PRHDT and CDR2 is FYEKMQ in the germline V gene (reference sequence). CDR3 length: 13 residues. With 3 bases clipped from V and 4 bases from J, the junction kept 3 bases outside the gene matches. Here the CDR3 DNA reads TGTGCCAGCAGCTTTCACAGGGGTTACGAGCAGTACTTC. This sequence encodes CASSFHRGYEQYF.

The chain couples TRBV9 to TRBJ1-1; 8 bases align to TRBD1. V lost 4 bases to trimming and J lost 1 base; unmatched junction nucleotides: 9. The CDR3 contains 16 residues. Germline lookup yields CDR1 SGDLS and CDR2 YYNGEE. CDR3 in DNA: TGTGCCAGCAGCCCTCACCTCGGGACAGGGAACACTGAAGCTTTCTTT. This encodes CASSPHLGTGNTEAFF.

CDR3 nucleotides: TGTGCCAGCTCATCATCGGGCAGGGGTGGGAACACTGAAGCTTTCTTT. Protein product: CASSSSGRGGNTEAFF. The J gene is TRBJ1-1, the V gene TRBV18; D may be TRBD1 (6 bases). The CDR3 totals 16 residues. The germline V gene encodes CDR1 KGHSH and CDR2 LQKENI. V lost 5 bases, J lost 1 base, and 17 bases lay in between.